Each of the 28 T cell receptor beta chains below was sequenced from the same sample in a study of T cell responses to AZD1222 COVID-19 vaccine. Generated by immunoSEQ multiplex PCR, the TCRdb table keeps only in-frame clones and is missing some. Found here are 88,000 or so clones, roughly nine tenths of them singletons; the top ten hold roughly 4.9%. The specimen comprised peripheral blood, sampled 28 days after the second AZD1222 dose. Receptor source: an adult who received the AZD1222 COVID-19 vaccine.

This chain uses TRBV11-2 with TRBJ1-4; maybe TRBD1 (5 bases). V lost 3 bases, J lost 7 bases, and 12 bases lay in between. Germline values: CDR1 SGHAT, CDR2 FQNNGV. This CDR3 is 14 amino acids long. DNA for the CDR3: TGTGCCAGCAGCTTCAGGGTGAACGGTGAAAAACTGTTTTTT. As protein: CASSFRVNGEKLFF.

The rearrangement joins TRBV19 to TRBJ1-5; D is uncertain. The germline CDR1 and CDR2 sequences are LNHDA and SQIVND (reference sequence). Trimming took off 1 base at V and 5 bases at J, with 9 bases between the two ends. The CDR3 has 14 amino acids. The CDR3 sequence is CASSIGAVYQPQHF. In DNA form, the CDR3 reads TGTGCCAGTAGTATAGGGGCCGTGTATCAGCCCCAGCATTTT.

The chain uses TRBV5-1 and TRBJ1-4, with a tentative D call TRBD1 (5 bases). The germline V and J ends were trimmed by 4 bases and 7 bases, with 23 bases remaining between them. Germline V gene sequence: CDR1 SGHRS, CDR2 YFSETQ. The CDR3 is 17 amino acids. The DNA of the CDR3 is TGCGCCAGCAGCCGAGAATACGGGGACCCAGGTGTTGAAAAACTGTTTTTT. This codes for CASSREYGDPGVEKLFF.

The chain is built from TRBV5-1 and TRBJ2-2, with 12 bases identical to TRBD2. There are 16 residues in the CDR3. The V segment lost 6 bases and the J segment 3 bases; nucleotides outside the gene matches: 6. Germline V gene data show CDR1 as SGHRS and CDR2 as YFSETQ. The CDR3 coding sequence is TGCGCCAGCACCACCGGACTAGCGGGGCACACCGGGGAGCTGTTTTTT. This codes for CASTTGLAGHTGELFF.

The chain combines TRBV5-1 with TRBJ2-7, with D perhaps TRBD2 (5 bases). Germline CDR1 SGHRS, CDR2 YFSETQ. V lost 4 bases and J lost 3, with 14 bases in between. CDR3 length: 14 residues. Here the CDR3 DNA reads TGCGCCAGCAGCCCCGGTGGGAGTAACTACGAGCAGTACTTC. Its translation: CASSPGGSNYEQYF.

The V call is TRBV3-1 (or the pseudogene TRBV3-2), the J call TRBJ1-6; D possibly corresponds to TRBD1 (5 bases). CDR1 is LGHDT, CDR2 YNNKEL, per germline (reference sequence). V was cut by 0 bases and J by 6 bases, with 12 bases left in between. This CDR3 region has 16 residues. CDR3 region: CASSQEATAFNSPLHF. CDR3 in DNA: TGTGCCAGCAGCCAAGAAGCGACAGCTTTTAATTCACCCCTCCACTTT.

V usage is TRBV6-5 and J usage is TRBJ1-1; a weak D match, TRBD1 (6 bases). V was shortened by 4 bases and J by 1 base, with 16 bases between the two germline ends. Germline V gives CDR1 MNHEY, CDR2 SVGAGI. This CDR3 spans 16 amino acids. In DNA, the CDR3 is TGTGCCAGCAGTTCCTCGGGCGGCAGGGGGAACACTGAAGCTTTCTTT. It codes for CASSSSGGRGNTEAFF.

This chain joins TRBV28 and TRBJ1-6; maybe TRBD1 (6 bases). The CDR3 runs 13 residues. The V end lost 6 bases, the J end lost 8 bases, and 11 bases lay between the germline ends. The germline gives CDR1 MDHEN, CDR2 SYDVKM. CDR3 amino acids: CASRSYRDSPLHF. The CDR3 DNA is TGTGCCAGCAGATCTTACAGGGATTCACCCCTCCACTTT.

The chain couples TRBV30 to TRBJ1-2; TRBD1 is a possible D gene (5 bases). Per the germline V gene, CDR1 is GTSNPN and CDR2 is SVGIG (reference sequence). The V and J ends lost 5 bases and 7 bases respectively, with 14 bases between them. The CDR3 runs 12 residues. CDR3 region: CAWRGRRGGYTF. CDR3 nucleotide sequence: TGTGCCTGGCGGGGACGGAGGGGTGGCTACACCTTC.

This clone has just a few counts. The chain couples TRBV9 to TRBJ1-1; TRBD1 matches 11 bases. Germline V gene sequence: CDR1 SGDLS, CDR2 YYNGEE. There are 14 residues in the CDR3. J gave up 5 bases and V 4 bases, and 4 bases lay outside the gene matches. Here the CDR3 DNA reads TGTGCCAGCAGCACCCGGGACAGGGGGACTGAAGCTTTCTTT. Its protein is CASSTRDRGTEAFF.

V usage is TRBV12-5 and J usage is TRBJ2-7; D perhaps matches TRBD1 (6 bases). V was pared by 5 bases and J by 7 bases, with 12 bases between. The CDR3 is 12 amino acids. The germline gives CDR1 LGHNT, CDR2 FRNRAP. CDR3 DNA sequence: TGTGCTAGTGGTCGGGGTAGGGGGGAGCAGTACTTC. This sequence encodes CASGRGRGEQYF.

The chain carries TRBV10-3 and TRBJ1-1, with D unclear. The V end was cut by 4 bases, the J end by 0 bases, with 12 bases between. CDR1 and CDR2 (germline): ENHRY, SYGVKD. The CDR3 is 15 amino acids. Here the CDR3 DNA reads TGTGCCATCAGTGTAGGCTTGGGGATGAACACTGAAGCTTTCTTT. This encodes CAISVGLGMNTEAFF.

The chain is built from TRBV2 and TRBJ1-2, with D unresolved. The germline CDR1 and CDR2 sequences are SNHLY and FYNNEI. The CDR3 length is 13 residues. V was trimmed by 3 bases and J by 7 bases, leaving 12 bases between them. Here the CDR3 DNA reads TGTGCCAGCAGTGACGAGAGGACTGGTGGCTACACCTTC. Protein product: CASSDERTGGYTF.

This rearrangement joins TRBV6-5 to TRBJ2-7; the D gene could be TRBD1 or TRBD2 (5 bases each). Germline V gene data show CDR1 as MNHEY and CDR2 as SVGAGI. This CDR3 has 15 amino acids. V was shortened by 2 bases and J by 0 bases, with 11 bases between the two germline ends. The CDR3 loop reads CASSYQAGTSYEQYF. The CDR3 DNA is TGTGCCAGCAGTTACCAGGCAGGGACCTCCTACGAGCAGTACTTC.

The gene calls are TRBV5-1 and TRBJ1-3; D gene uncertain. The CDR3 consists of 14 residues. The V and J ends lost 0 bases and 4 bases respectively, with 8 bases between them. CDR1 and CDR2 (germline): SGHRS, YFSETQ. Written as DNA, the CDR3 is TGCGCCAGCAGCTTGGGAGGGTACGGAAACACCATATATTTT. It yields the protein CASSLGGYGNTIYF. The full variable domain, rest sourced from reference TRBV5-1 and TRBJ1-3, is KAGVTQTPRYLIKTRGQQVTLSCSPISGHRSVSWYQQTPGQGLQFLFEYFSETQRNKGNFPGRFSGRQFSNSRSEMNVSTLELGDSALYLCASSLGGYGNTIYFGEGSWLTVV.

This clone was counted between two and nine times. The chain recombines TRBV5-1 with TRBJ1-2, with 7 positions matching TRBD1. Germline-derived CDR1 and CDR2 are SGHRS and YFSETQ. The CDR3 runs 14 residues. With V trimmed by 0 bases and J by 8 bases, 7 bases remained unmatched. CDR3 in amino acids: CASSLGSGQMGYTF. CDR3 in DNA: TGCGCCAGCAGCTTGGGTTCGGGACAGATGGGCTACACCTTC.

This rearrangement joins TRBV7-8 to TRBJ2-7, with a possible D match to TRBD1 (6 bases). The length of the CDR3 is 14 residues. The germline V and J ends were trimmed by 1 base and 3 bases, with 10 bases remaining between them. Germline CDR1 is SGHVS and CDR2 is FQNEAQ. CDR3 bases: TGTGCCAGCAGCTTAGAAGGACAGATCTACGAGCAGTACTTC. This translates into CASSLEGQIYEQYF.

The chain has TRBV19 and TRBJ2-5; D remains ambiguous. Trimming removed 3 bases from V and 2 bases from J, with 13 bases in between. The V gene's germline CDR1 is LNHDA and CDR2 SQIVND (reference sequence). CDR3 length equals 15 residues. CDR3 residues: CASSIGKGRQETQYF. The CDR3 nucleotides are TGTGCCAGTAGTATCGGAAAGGGTAGACAAGAGACCCAGTACTTC.

This chain links TRBV7-8 with TRBJ1-6; TRBD1 matches at 7 bases. V trimming: 8 bases; J trimming: 9 bases; junction bases outside the gene matches: 7. The germline CDR1 and CDR2 sequences are SGHVS and FQNEAQ. The CDR3 runs 13 residues. The CDR3 sequence is CASGGPGGSPLHF. CDR3 bases: TGTGCCAGCGGGGGACCAGGGGGTTCACCCCTCCACTTT.

The V and J genes are TRBV11-2 and TRBJ2-3; possibly TRBD2 for D (5 bases). This CDR3 spans 15 amino acids. V was clipped by 1 base and J by 4 bases, with 12 bases between them. In germline, CDR1 is SGHAT, CDR2 FQNNGV. DNA of the CDR3: TGTGCCAGCAGCTTAGCGTCGGGATGGGCAGATACGCAGTATTTT. Translating gives CASSLASGWADTQYF.

The chain recombines TRBV30 with TRBJ1-4; D may be TRBD1 (5 bases). The CDR3 runs to 14 residues. Germline CDR1 GTSNPN, CDR2 SVGIG (reference sequence). V was pared by 5 bases and J by 7 bases, with 17 bases between. CDR3 sequence reads: CAWGRGVGAEKLFF. CDR3 nucleotides: TGTGCCTGGGGGCGGGGGGTTGGAGCTGAAAAACTGTTTTTT.

The chain carries TRBV9 and TRBJ2-4; D is unresolved. In germline, CDR1 is SGDLS, CDR2 YYNGEE. The CDR3 extends over 14 amino acids. Trimming removed 2 bases from V and 1 base from J, with 7 bases in between. The DNA for the CDR3 is TGTGCCAGCAGCGTCTCAAGTGCCAAAAACATTCAGTACTTC. Encoded protein: CASSVSSAKNIQYF.

The DNA of the CDR3 is TGTGCCAGCAGCGTCGGGACAGGGGTAAATCAGCCCCAGCATTTT. The encoded protein is CASSVGTGVNQPQHF. This chain connects TRBV6-5 to TRBJ1-5, with 10 bases identical to TRBD1. V shed 6 bases and J 4 bases; nucleotides not matched to a gene: 6. The CDR3 loop spans 15 amino acids. In germline, CDR1 is MNHEY, CDR2 SVGAGI.

The rearrangement joins TRBV5-4 to TRBJ2-3; TRBD2 matches at 8 bases. After removal of 2 bases from V and 0 bases from J, the junction contained 8 bases not matched to a gene. Germline-derived CDR1 and CDR2 are SGHNT and YYREEE (reference sequence). The CDR3 totals 17 residues. The CDR3 is CASSFGGVSTSTDTQYF. Written as DNA, the CDR3 is TGTGCCAGCAGCTTCGGGGGGGTTTCTACTAGCACAGATACGCAGTATTTT.

V usage is TRBV7-9 and J usage is TRBJ1-2; 9 bases map to TRBD1. Germline lookup yields CDR1 SEHNR and CDR2 FQNEAQ (reference sequence). The CDR3 covers 14 residues. V lost 4 bases, J lost 4 bases, and 4 bases stayed unmatched. DNA of the CDR3: TGTGCCAGCAGCTCCGGGACAGGGACCTATGGCTACACCTTC. Its protein is CASSSGTGTYGYTF.

This sequence joins TRBV28 and TRBJ1-4; a possible D gene is TRBD1 (6 bases). Between the trimmed V and J ends, which lost 6 bases and 1 base, there was a span of 15 bases. The CDR3 loop spans 16 amino acids. Germline CDR1 reads MDHEN; CDR2 reads SYDVKM. The DNA of the CDR3 is TGTGCCAGCAGAGAGGGGGTAGTCGGAACTAATGAAAAACTGTTTTTT. Residues: CASREGVVGTNEKLFF.

V gene TRBV30 combines with J gene TRBJ2-5; 7 nucleotides align to TRBD1. V lost 1 base and J lost 2; bases outside the gene matches: 1. The germline gives CDR1 GTSNPN, CDR2 SVGIG (reference sequence). The CDR3 runs 13 residues. This CDR3 is CAWSEGQQETQYF. The DNA of the CDR3 is TGTGCCTGGAGTGAGGGACAGCAAGAGACCCAGTACTTC. Together with reference TRBV30 and TRBJ2-5, the CDR3 gives the full variable domain: SQTIHQWPATLVQPVGSPLSLECTVEGTSNPNLYWYRQAAGRGLQLLFYSVGIGQISSEVPQNLSASRPQDRQFILSSKKLLLSDSGFYLCAWSEGQQETQYFGPGTRLLVL.

The rearrangement joins TRBV11-1 to TRBJ2-3, with D possibly being TRBD1 (5 bases). The germline V gene has CDR1 SGHAT and CDR2 FQDESV (reference sequence). The length of the CDR3 is 14 residues. The ends were cut back, 5 bases at V and 5 bases at J, with 14 bases in the middle. The CDR3, as DNA: TGTGCCAGCAGCGACAGCCAAGCCGGAGATACGCAGTATTTT. This encodes CASSDSQAGDTQYF.